These T cell receptor beta chains were read from a single sample in a study of T cell repertoires in cytomegalovirus infection. Via MiXCR, TCRdb re-called the reads, giving one row per CDR3 protein. Among approximately 600,000 distinct CDR3 sequences listed, about 39% were seen once. What these receptors recognize is not known. This specimen consisted of cultured PBMCs, obtained from culture after CMV antigen stimulation. These receptors were obtained from a human donor in good health (CMV status not recorded). Some clones in this sample may be carry-over from other donors' samples. The CDR3 runs from the conserved cysteine through the conserved F or W. The D gene is left open where the match is weak. Only some rows state a clone size, as once, few, many or a class for expanded clones.

clone size: .
D gene: .
V gene: TRBV5-5
J gene: TRBJ2-5
CDR3 DNA: TGTGCCAGCAGCCCAGTGGGGGCGCCGGACGAAGAGACCCAGTACTTC
CDR3 protein: CASSPVGAPDEETQYF

clone size: .
D gene: .
V gene: TRBV7-9
J gene: TRBJ1-2
CDR3 DNA: TGTGCCAGCAGCCTCATTCGGGGCCATTCTGATGGCTACACCTTC
CDR3 protein: CASSLIRGHSDGYTF

clone size: .
D gene: .
V gene: TRBV11-2
J gene: TRBJ2-1
CDR3 DNA: TGTTCGGGAGAAACGTACAATGAGCAGTTCTTC
CDR3 protein: CSGETYNEQFF

clone size: few
D gene: TRBD1
V gene: TRBV7-2
J gene: TRBJ2-5
CDR3 DNA: TGTGCCAGCAACCGTGGGACAGGGGTAGAGACCCAGTACTTC
CDR3 protein: CASNRGTGVETQYF

clone size: once
D gene: .
V gene: TRBV11-2
J gene: TRBJ2-1
CDR3 DNA: TGTGCCAGCAGTTCCCGACTAGACTCCATTCCTAATGAGCAGTTCTTC
CDR3 protein: CASSSRLDSIPNEQFF

clone size: few
D gene: .
V gene: TRBV7-2
J gene: TRBJ2-1
CDR3 DNA: TGTGCCAGCAGCTTAGCGGCCCAATATAGTCCGTTCTTC
CDR3 protein: CASSLAAQYSPFF

clone size: .
D gene: .
V gene: TRBV24-1
J gene: TRBJ1-2
CDR3 DNA: TGTGCCACCAGTGGGAAGGACAGCGACCCAAACTATGGCTACACCTTC
CDR3 protein: CATSGKDSDPNYGYTF

clone size: .
D gene: .
V gene: TRBV4-1
J gene: TRBJ1-4
CDR3 DNA: TGCGCCAGCAGCCAAGTCATCGGTGCAACTAATGAAAAACTGTTTTTT
CDR3 protein: CASSQVIGATNEKLFF

clone size: .
D gene: TRBD2
V gene: TRBV20-1
J gene: TRBJ2-5
CDR3 DNA: TGCAGTGCTAGAGATGGCCGATGGGCGGGGGGGCAGCCGACCCAGTACTTC
CDR3 protein: CSARDGRWAGGQPTQYF

clone size: few
D gene: TRBD1
V gene: TRBV7-9
J gene: TRBJ1-4
CDR3 DNA: TGTGCCAGCAGCTTCGGGGGACAGCCGGAAAAACTGTTTTTT
CDR3 protein: CASSFGGQPEKLFF

clone size: .
D gene: .
V gene: TRBV12-3/TRBV12-4
J gene: TRBJ1-1
CDR3 DNA: TGTGCCAGCATCCCAGACGGGCAAAACACTGAAGCTTTCTTT
CDR3 protein: CASIPDGQNTEAFF

clone size: many
D gene: .
V gene: TRBV7-2
J gene: TRBJ1-1
CDR3 DNA: TGTGCCAGCAGCTTAACCGCGTTTAACACTGAAGCTTTCTTT
CDR3 protein: CASSLTAFNTEAFF

clone size: .
D gene: .
V gene: TRBV28
J gene: TRBJ2-5
CDR3 DNA: TGTGCCAGCAGTCCGCCGGGACCCGAAACGGAGACCCAGTACTTC
CDR3 protein: CASSPPGPETETQYF

clone size: few
D gene: .
V gene: TRBV6-1
J gene: TRBJ1-2
CDR3 DNA: TGTGCCAGCACCCTCGGAAGGGGGTATGGCTACACCTTC
CDR3 protein: CASTLGRGYGYTF

clone size: .
D gene: .
V gene: TRBV20-1
J gene: TRBJ1-5
CDR3 DNA: TGCAGTGCTGCCCGGGGGGTCGAGGGTCAGCCCCAGCATTTT
CDR3 protein: CSAARGVEGQPQHF

clone size: many
D gene: TRBD1
V gene: TRBV7-2
J gene: TRBJ1-6
CDR3 DNA: TGTGCCAGCAGCTTTTCTTCTCCGGGACAGGGGTGGAATTCACCCCTCCACTTT
CDR3 protein: CASSFSSPGQGWNSPLHF

clone size: few
D gene: .
V gene: TRBV7-2
J gene: TRBJ1-1
CDR3 DNA: TGTGCCAGCAGCTGGGGACTGGCAGCGAACACTGAAGCTTTCTTT
CDR3 protein: CASSWGLAANTEAFF

clone size: .
D gene: TRBD2
V gene: TRBV20-1
J gene: TRBJ2-1
CDR3 DNA: TGCAGTGCTACCTTGACTAGCGGGGGGGCCAGGGAGCAGTTCTTC
CDR3 protein: CSATLTSGGAREQFF

clone size: .
D gene: .
V gene: TRBV20-1
J gene: TRBJ1-3
CDR3 DNA: TGCAGTGCTCCACAGGGCGGTATGAACACCATATATTTT
CDR3 protein: CSAPQGGMNTIYF

clone size: few
D gene: .
V gene: TRBV20-1
J gene: TRBJ2-1
CDR3 DNA: TGCAGTGCTAGTGTTTCGGGACCTACTGAGCAGTTCTTC
CDR3 protein: CSASVSGPTEQFF

clone size: few
D gene: TRBD1
V gene: TRBV7-2
J gene: TRBJ2-7
CDR3 DNA: TGTGCCAGCAGCACCCGGACAGGGAACACCTACGAGCAGTACTTC
CDR3 protein: CASSTRTGNTYEQYF

clone size: many
D gene: TRBD2
V gene: TRBV7-2
J gene: TRBJ2-7
CDR3 DNA: TGTGCCAGCAGCTTAGAAGCGGGACTTTCCTACGAGCAGTACTTC
CDR3 protein: CASSLEAGLSYEQYF

clone size: many
D gene: .
V gene: TRBV7-6
J gene: TRBJ2-3
CDR3 DNA: TGTGCCAGCAGCTTAGCCCCATGGACGTGGGGGGCAGATACGCAGTATTTT
CDR3 protein: CASSLAPWTWGADTQYF

clone size: .
D gene: .
V gene: TRBV12-3/TRBV12-4
J gene: TRBJ1-5
CDR3 DNA: TGTGCCAGCAGTCTGAGGGGTGGGGGATCCAATCAGCCCCAGCATTTT
CDR3 protein: CASSLRGGGSNQPQHF

clone size: few
D gene: TRBD2
V gene: TRBV20-1
J gene: TRBJ2-1
CDR3 DNA: TGCAGTGCTAGAGGCATGGGCGGACTAGCGGGACCAAAATCCTACAATGAGCAGTTCTTC
CDR3 protein: CSARGMGGLAGPKSYNEQFF

clone size: .
D gene: .
V gene: TRBV7-2
J gene: TRBJ2-7
CDR3 DNA: TGTGCCAGCAGCCTTGGGCCGGTGGGGGAGCAGTACTTC
CDR3 protein: CASSLGPVGEQYF

clone size: few
D gene: TRBD1
V gene: TRBV7-6
J gene: TRBJ1-1
CDR3 DNA: TGTGCCAGCAGCTCCGGGACAGGGGGAACTGAAGCTTTCTTT
CDR3 protein: CASSSGTGGTEAFF

clone size: few
D gene: TRBD1
V gene: TRBV7-8
J gene: TRBJ2-7
CDR3 DNA: TGTGCCAGCAGTAGTAGGGGGCCGAAGGCCGAGCAGTACTTC
CDR3 protein: CASSSRGPKAEQYF

clone size: few
D gene: TRBD1
V gene: TRBV4-3
J gene: TRBJ1-3
CDR3 DNA: TGCGCCAGCAGCCAAGAACCCAACAGGGGTACTGGAAACACCATATATTTT
CDR3 protein: CASSQEPNRGTGNTIYF